This TCR beta chain derives from a study of regulatory T cells in long-lasting Graves disease. Whole-study findings and limits: The study found persistent patients shared more public clonotypes (around 2,500) than new patients (approximately 870).

This clonotype was seen a handful of times. The antigen is unknown. Sample time point: newly diagnosed GD, antithyroid drugs for less than 3 months. The TCR library was made from RNA that had been extracted from PBMCs in TRIzol. The germline V and J ends were trimmed by 2 bases and 4 bases, with 12 bases remaining between them. The germline gives CDR1 GTSNPN, CDR2 SVGIG (reference sequence). This CDR3 has 14 amino acids. Libraries of TCR beta came from iRepertoire HTBI primers plus Arm-PCR of CDR3 regions. TCRdb independently ran MiXCR on the multiplex PCR reads; one entry per CDR3 protein. The sample includes roughly 510,000 distinct CDR3 sequences, about 16% of them seen just once. The same data also went into a second study, on T cells in Graves' hyperthyroidism and ophthalmopathy.

The genes are TRBV30 and TRBJ2-1; tentatively, D is TRBD1 or TRBD2 (5 bases each). This TCR derives from a man aged 18 to 35 with Graves disease. The sample here was peripheral blood mononuclear cells (PBMCs), taken at new diagnosis, from a patient treated with antithyroid drugs. The DNA of the CDR3 is TGTGCCTGGAGTTCGGGGACCAAATACAATGAGCAGTTCTTC. Protein sequence: CAWSSGTKYNEQFF.